The entry that follows covers one T cell receptor (beta chain) sequence. This specimen comes from a study of blood T cell repertoires in COVID-19. Study summary: The United States, Italy and Spain were the sources of the acute and convalescent COVID-19 samples.

Per the germline V gene, CDR1 is KGHSH and CDR2 is LQKENI. With V trimmed by 4 bases and J by 5 bases, 9 bases remained unmatched. This CDR3 has 15 amino acids. Sequencing was performed with immunoSEQ multiplex PCR; in TCRdb, only in-frame clones are kept and a portion is missing. Of roughly 290,000 clones in the sample, about 82% were seen once. The chain recombines TRBV18 with TRBJ1-1; TRBD1 agrees at 8 bases. The source of this sequence is a woman aged 45 to 65 with active or convalescent COVID-19. Source material: peripheral blood. This chain's CDR3 is CASSLKQGGETEAFF. For the CDR3, the DNA is TGTGCCAGCTCACTTAAACAGGGGGGAGAAACTGAAGCTTTCTTT. The full variable domain, its missing parts supplied by reference TRBV18 and TRBJ1-1, is NAGVMQNPRHLVRRRGQEARLRCSPMKGHSHVYWYRQLPEEGLKFMVYLQKENIIDESGMPKERFSAEFPKEGPSILRIQQVVRGDSAAYFCASSLKQGGETEAFFGQGTRLTVV.